This T cell receptor (beta chain) was retrieved from a study of long-term antiretroviral therapy in people with HIV. Overall study: Sampling started about a decade before the 2015 immediate-ART recommendation.

Concerning this clone: Its antigen is currently unknown.

General study results and limits: CDR3 length ranges were narrower in HIV repertoires than in controls. Although diversity increased after ART, it remained lower than in transplant donor controls.

The J segment lost 4 bases and the V segment lost 5 bases, leaving 5 bases of the junction unmatched. The germline V gene encodes CDR1 MNHNS and CDR2 SASEGT. This CDR3 has 14 amino acids. A v3.0 immunoSEQ assay was performed at survey level. Here immunoSEQ multiplex PCR was the method, and the copy in TCRdb shows in-frame clones only, minus some. The sample yields approximately 32,000 clones, 80% to 90% seen once. The sequenced sample was unsorted PBMCs, obtained 0.4 years before starting antiretroviral therapy. The sequence was collected from a man between 18 and 29 years old with HIV. J is TRBJ2-3 and V is TRBV6-1; 8 nucleotides match TRBD2. DNA for the CDR3: TGTGCCAGCAGTCCGGGGGGGGGCCCAGATACGCAGTATTTT. Protein sequence: CASSPGGGPDTQYF.